This section outlines one T cell receptor (beta chain) sequence together with its context. Antigen unknown. This entry is derived from a study of OX40 agonist ivuxolimab in advanced cancers. Study information: The patients received ivuxolimab by intravenous route every 2 weeks at 0.01 to 10 mg/kg. Partial responses, seen in three patients, involved one hepatocellular carcinoma and two cutaneous melanomas.

Study-level results: CD4+ and CD8+ blood T cells expanded clonally by week 6 at 0.1 to 3.0 mg/kg. Antigens targeted by the expanded peripheral T cells were not determined.

Germline CDR1 SQVTM, CDR2 ANQGSEA. The V and J ends lost 6 bases and 3 bases respectively, with 9 bases between them. The CDR3 runs to 11 residues. Data came from immunoSEQ multiplex PCR; TCRdb stores just in-frame clones and leaves some out. The sample carries about 18,000 clones, around 91% recorded once. The material sequenced was CD4+ or CD8+ T cells sorted from blood, taken in a trial of the OX40 agonist ivuxolimab. This clonotype was sampled from an adult with an advanced solid tumor such as melanoma, head and neck, liver or kidney cancer. The rearrangement joins TRBV29-1 to TRBJ2-7; D tentatively reads TRBD1 or TRBD2 (5 bases each). The CDR3 protein is CSVWDRYEQYF. The CDR3 DNA reads TGCAGCGTCTGGGACCGCTACGAGCAGTACTTC.